This T cell receptor beta chain was obtained from a study of cytomegalovirus exposure and HLA in healthy donors. J lost 3 bases, V lost 6 bases, and 0 bases had no gene match. Germline loops: CDR1 SNHLY, CDR2 FYNNEI. The CDR3 spans 13 residues. A multiplex PCR was run with 60 Vbeta primers and 13 Jbeta primers. The table came from immunoSEQ multiplex PCR; TCRdb's copy has only in-frame clones and leaves some out. Of fewer than 250,000 clones in the sample, 70% to 80% are singletons; the top ten hold approximately 0.4%. The table lists this clone with a few counts. The V gene is TRBV2, the J gene TRBJ2-2, with 8 bases fitting TRBD1. The clonotype was recovered from a male donor in good health and CMV-seropositive. The sequencing sample was made of PBMCs. The CDR3 spells CASRDRDTGELFF. As DNA, the CDR3 is TGTGCCAGCAGGGACAGGGACACCGGGGAGCTGTTTTTT.